This entry describes one T cell receptor (beta chain). In the authors' methods: Amplification of reference gene primers was used by the study to estimate nucleated cell counts. Only in-frame clones appear in the TCRdb table, and some are missing; sequencing was by immunoSEQ multiplex PCR. The D gene and trimming were derived from the DNA, and the V and J assignments and clone size from that table. Among approximately 200,000 clones listed, approximately 91% were seen once. This sample was included in a study of blood T cell repertoires in COVID-19. Across the study: COVID-19 samples from acute and convalescent phases originated in the United States, Italy and Spain. T cells, B-cell-depleted T cells, or PBMCs provided the cDNA or gDNA that served as material.

V was cut by 4 bases and J by 3 bases, with 10 bases left in between. The V gene's germline CDR1 is SNHLY and CDR2 FYNNEI. The CDR3 covers 13 residues. This TCR was sampled from a man in his sixties or seventies with active or convalescent COVID-19. Sequenced input: peripheral blood. This sequence joins TRBV2 and TRBJ2-7; possible D gene TRBD1, 5 bases. The CDR3 loop reads CASSVGRDYEQYF. The CDR3 DNA is TGTGCCAGCAGTGTTGGCAGGGACTACGAGCAGTACTTC.